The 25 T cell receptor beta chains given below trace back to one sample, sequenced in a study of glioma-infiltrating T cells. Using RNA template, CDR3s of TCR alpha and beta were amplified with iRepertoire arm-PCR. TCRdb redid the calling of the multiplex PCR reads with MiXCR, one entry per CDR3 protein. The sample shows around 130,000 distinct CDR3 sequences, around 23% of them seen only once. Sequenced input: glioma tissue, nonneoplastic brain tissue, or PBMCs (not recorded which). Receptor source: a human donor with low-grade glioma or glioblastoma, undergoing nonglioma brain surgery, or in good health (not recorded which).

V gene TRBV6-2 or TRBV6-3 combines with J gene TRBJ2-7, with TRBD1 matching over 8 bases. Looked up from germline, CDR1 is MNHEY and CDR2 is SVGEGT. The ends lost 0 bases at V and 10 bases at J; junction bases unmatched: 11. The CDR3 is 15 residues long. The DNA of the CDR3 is TGTGCCAGCAGTTACTCGCAGGGGGCCCAAGAGACCCAGTACGTC. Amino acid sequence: CASSYSQGAQETQYV.

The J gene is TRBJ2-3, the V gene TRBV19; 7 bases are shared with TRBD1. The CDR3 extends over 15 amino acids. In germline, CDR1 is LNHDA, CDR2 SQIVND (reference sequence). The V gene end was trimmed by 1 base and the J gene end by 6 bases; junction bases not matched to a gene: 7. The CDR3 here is CASSIATGWSDTQYF. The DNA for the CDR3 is TGTGCCAGTAGTATAGCGACAGGGTGGTCGGATACGCAGTATTTT.

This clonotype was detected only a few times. The CDR3 protein is CASSSGTGNIQYF. CDR3 in DNA: TGTGCCAGCAGCTCCGGGACAGGGAACATTCAGTACTTC. V usage is TRBV7-9 and J usage is TRBJ2-4, with 9 positions matching TRBD1. Germline V lookup: CDR1 SEHNR, CDR2 FQNEAQ (reference sequence). CDR3 length equals 13 residues. Trimming took 4 bases from V and 7 from J; bases not matched to a gene: 2.

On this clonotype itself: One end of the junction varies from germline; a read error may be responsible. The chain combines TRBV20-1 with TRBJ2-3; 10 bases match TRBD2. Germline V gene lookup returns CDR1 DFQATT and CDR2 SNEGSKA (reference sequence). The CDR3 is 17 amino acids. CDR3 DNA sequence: TGCAGTGCTAGAGATCACACTAGCGGGGTCCGTACAGAAACGCAGTATTTT. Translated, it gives CSARDHTSGVRTETQYF.

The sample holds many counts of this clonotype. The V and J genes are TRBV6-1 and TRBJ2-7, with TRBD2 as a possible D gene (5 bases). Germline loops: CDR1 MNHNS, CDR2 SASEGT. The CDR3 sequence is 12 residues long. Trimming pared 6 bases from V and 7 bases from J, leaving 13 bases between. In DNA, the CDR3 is TGTGCCAGCAGCCTCAACAGAGGGGAGCAGTACGTC. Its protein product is CASSLNRGEQYV.

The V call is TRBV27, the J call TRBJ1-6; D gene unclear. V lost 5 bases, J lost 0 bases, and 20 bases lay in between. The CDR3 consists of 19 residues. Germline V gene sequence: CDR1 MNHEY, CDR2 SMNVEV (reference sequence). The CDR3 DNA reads TGTGCCAGCAGTCCCTCCGGGAGATCGCGGAGCTCCTATAATTCACCCCTCCACTTT. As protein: CASSPSGRSRSSYNSPLHF.

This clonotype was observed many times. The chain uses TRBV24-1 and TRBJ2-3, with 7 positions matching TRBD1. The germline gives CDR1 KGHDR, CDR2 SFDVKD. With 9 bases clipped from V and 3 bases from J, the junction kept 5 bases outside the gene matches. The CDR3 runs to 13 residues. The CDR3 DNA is TGTGCCACCGCCGGGACAGCTACAGATACGCAGTATTTT. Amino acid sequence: CATAGTATDTQYF.

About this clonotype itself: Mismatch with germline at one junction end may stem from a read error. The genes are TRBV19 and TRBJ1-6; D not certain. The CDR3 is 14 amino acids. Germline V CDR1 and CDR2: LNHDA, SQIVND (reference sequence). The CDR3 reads CASSIMSPNLPLHF. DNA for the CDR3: TGTGCCAGTAGTATCATGAGTCCCAATTTACCCCTCCACTTT. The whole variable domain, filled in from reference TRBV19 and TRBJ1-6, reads DGGITQSPKYLFRKEGQNVTLSCEQNLNHDAMYWYRQDPGQGLRLIYYSQIVNDFQKGDIAEGYSVSREKKESFPLTVTSAQKNPTAFYLCASSIMSPNLPLHFGNGTRLTVT.

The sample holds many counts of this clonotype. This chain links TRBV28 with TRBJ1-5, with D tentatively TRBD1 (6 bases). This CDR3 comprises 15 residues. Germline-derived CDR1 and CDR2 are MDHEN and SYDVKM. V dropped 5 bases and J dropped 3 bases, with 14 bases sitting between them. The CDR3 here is CASSPPRGFNQPQHF. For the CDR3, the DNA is TGTGCCAGCAGTCCCCCCAGGGGCTTCAATCAGCCCCAGCATTTT.

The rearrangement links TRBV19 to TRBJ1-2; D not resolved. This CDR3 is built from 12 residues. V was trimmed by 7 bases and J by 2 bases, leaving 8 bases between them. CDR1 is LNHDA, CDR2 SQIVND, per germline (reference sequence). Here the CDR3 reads CASTSGNYGYTF. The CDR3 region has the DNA TGTGCCAGTACATCTGGCAACTATGGCTACACCTTC.

The CDR3 here is CASSPRGDLTDTQYF. CDR3 DNA: TGTGCCAGCAGCCCAAGGGGCGATCTCACAGATACGCAGTATTTT. The chain has TRBV3-1 and TRBJ2-3, with D tentatively TRBD1 (5 bases). Germline lookup yields CDR1 LGHDT and CDR2 YNNKEL (reference sequence). This CDR3 contains 15 residues. V was cut by 4 bases and J by 2 bases, with 13 bases left in between.

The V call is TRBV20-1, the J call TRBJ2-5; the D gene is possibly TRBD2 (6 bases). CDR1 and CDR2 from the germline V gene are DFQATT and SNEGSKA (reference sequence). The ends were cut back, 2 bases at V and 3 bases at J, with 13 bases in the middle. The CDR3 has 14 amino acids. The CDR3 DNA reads TGCAGTGCTAGACGGGCTAGCGCGGAAGAGACCCAGTACTTC. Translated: CSARRASAEETQYF.

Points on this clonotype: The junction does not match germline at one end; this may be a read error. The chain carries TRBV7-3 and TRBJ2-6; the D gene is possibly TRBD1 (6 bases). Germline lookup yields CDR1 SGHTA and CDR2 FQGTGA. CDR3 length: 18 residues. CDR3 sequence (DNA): TGTGCCAGCAGCTTAAAACAGGGATACTTAACTGGGGCAAACGTCCTGACTTTC. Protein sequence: CASSLKQGYLTGANVLTF.

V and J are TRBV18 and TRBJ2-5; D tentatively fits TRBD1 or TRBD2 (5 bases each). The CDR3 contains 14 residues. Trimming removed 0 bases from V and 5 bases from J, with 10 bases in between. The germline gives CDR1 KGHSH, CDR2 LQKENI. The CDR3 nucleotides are TGTGCCAGCTCACCACCGGTGGGGGTCGAGACCCAGTACTTC. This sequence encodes CASSPPVGVETQYF.

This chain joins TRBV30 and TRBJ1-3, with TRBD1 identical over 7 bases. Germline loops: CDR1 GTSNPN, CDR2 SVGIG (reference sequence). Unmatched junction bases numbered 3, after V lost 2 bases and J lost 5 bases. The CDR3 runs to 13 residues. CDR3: CAWSTGQRNTIYF. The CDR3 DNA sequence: TGTGCCTGGAGTACGGGACAGCGAAACACCATATATTTT.

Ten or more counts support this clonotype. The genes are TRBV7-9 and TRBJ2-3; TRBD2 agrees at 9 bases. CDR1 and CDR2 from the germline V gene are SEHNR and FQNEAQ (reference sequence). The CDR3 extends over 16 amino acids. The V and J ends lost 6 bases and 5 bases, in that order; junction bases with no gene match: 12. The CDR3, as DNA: TGTGCCAGCAGAGCATCTAGCGGGACTCTCCTAGATACGCAGTATTTT. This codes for CASRASSGTLLDTQYF. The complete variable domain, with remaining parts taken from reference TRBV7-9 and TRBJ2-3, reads DTGVSQNPRHKITKRGQNVTFRCDPISEHNRLYWYRQTLGQGPEFLTYFQNEAQLEKSRLLSDRFSAERPKGSFSTLEIQRTEQGDSAMYLCASRASSGTLLDTQYFGPGTRLTVL.

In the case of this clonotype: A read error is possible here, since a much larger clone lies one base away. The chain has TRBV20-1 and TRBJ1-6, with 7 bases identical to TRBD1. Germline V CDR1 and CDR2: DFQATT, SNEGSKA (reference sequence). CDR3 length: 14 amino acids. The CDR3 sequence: CSARRDSNNPPLHF. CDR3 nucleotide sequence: TGCAGTGCTCGCCGGGACAGCAATAATCCACCCCTCCACTTT.

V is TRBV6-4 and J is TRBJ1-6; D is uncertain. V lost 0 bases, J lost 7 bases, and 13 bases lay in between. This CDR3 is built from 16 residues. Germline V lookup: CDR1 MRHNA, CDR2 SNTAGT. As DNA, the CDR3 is TGTGCCAGCAGTGACTCGATGCGGCAGACGAATTCACCCCTCCACTTT. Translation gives CASSDSMRQTNSPLHF.

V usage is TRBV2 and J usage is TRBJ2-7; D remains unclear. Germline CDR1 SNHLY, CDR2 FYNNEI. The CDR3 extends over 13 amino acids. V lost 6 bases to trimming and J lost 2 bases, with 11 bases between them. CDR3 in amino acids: CASSLDGPYEQYV. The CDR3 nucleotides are TGTGCCAGCAGCTTGGACGGCCCCTACGAGCAGTACGTC.

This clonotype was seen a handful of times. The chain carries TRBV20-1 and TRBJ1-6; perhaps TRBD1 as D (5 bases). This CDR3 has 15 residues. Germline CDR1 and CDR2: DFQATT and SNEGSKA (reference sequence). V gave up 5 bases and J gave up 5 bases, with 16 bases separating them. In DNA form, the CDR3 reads TGCAGTGCTGGGGCCCAGGAAACCGATAATTCACCCCTCCACTTT. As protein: CSAGAQETDNSPLHF.

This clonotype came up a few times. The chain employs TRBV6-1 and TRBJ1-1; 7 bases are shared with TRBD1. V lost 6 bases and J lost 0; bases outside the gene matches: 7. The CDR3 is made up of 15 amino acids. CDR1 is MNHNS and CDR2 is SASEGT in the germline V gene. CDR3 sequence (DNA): TGTGCCAGCAGCCCTGACAGGGCCATGAACACTGAAGCTTTCTTT. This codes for CASSPDRAMNTEAFF.

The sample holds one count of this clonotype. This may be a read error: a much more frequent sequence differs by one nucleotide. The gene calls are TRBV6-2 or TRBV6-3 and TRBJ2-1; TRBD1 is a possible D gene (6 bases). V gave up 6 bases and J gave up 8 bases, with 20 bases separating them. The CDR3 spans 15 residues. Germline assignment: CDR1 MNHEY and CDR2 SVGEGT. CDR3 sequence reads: CASSDRQAPYDEQFF. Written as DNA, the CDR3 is TGTGCCAGCAGCGATCGACAGGCACCTTACGATGAGCAGTTCTTC.

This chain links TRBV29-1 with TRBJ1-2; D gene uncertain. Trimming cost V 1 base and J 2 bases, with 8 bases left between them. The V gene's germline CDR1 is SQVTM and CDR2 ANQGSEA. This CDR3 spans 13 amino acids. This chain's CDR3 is CSVEGQSNYGYTF. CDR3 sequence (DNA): TGCAGCGTTGAAGGGCAGTCCAACTATGGCTACACCTTC.

Written as DNA, the CDR3 is TGTGACAGCAGCTTAGTCGTGGGGCTCGAGCAGTACGTC. Translation gives CDSSLVVGLEQYV. This chain connects TRBV7-2 to TRBJ2-7, with D possibly matching TRBD1 (5 bases). Germline values: CDR1 SGHTA, CDR2 FQGNSA. This CDR3 contains 13 residues.

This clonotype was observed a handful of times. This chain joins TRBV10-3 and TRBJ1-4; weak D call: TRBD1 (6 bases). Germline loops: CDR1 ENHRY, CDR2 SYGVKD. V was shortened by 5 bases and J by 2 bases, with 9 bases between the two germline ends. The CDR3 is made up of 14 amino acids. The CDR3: CAISTGMTNEKLFF. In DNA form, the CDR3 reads TGTGCCATCAGTACAGGGATGACTAATGAAAAACTGTTTTTT.